This T cell receptor beta chain is drawn from a study of coeliac disease. Study overall: Coeliac patients had newly diagnosed active disease, refractory type I disease, or gluten-free diet control.

Note on this clone: Its target is unknown.

Clones were sequenced by immunoSEQ multiplex PCR, and TCRdb holds only the in-frame ones, with some missing. The sample shows around 4,100 clones, about 61% of them seen only once. General study points: Few TRB amino acid sequences were shared between samples; most were unique. The authors judged this method unsuitable for unbiased gliadin-specific T cell detection. Control samples showed higher TRB and TRG clonality than intraepithelial and lamina propria samples in active celiac disease.

Germline CDR1 SGHRS, CDR2 YFSETQ. The length of the CDR3 is 15 residues. V dropped 4 bases and J dropped 8; count of bases not matched to a gene: 8. The clonotype was recovered from a human donor with active celiac disease. V and J are TRBV5-1 and TRBJ2-1; 11 bases align to TRBD2. The specimen sequenced was intraepithelial lymphocytes from the gut. In nucleotides, the CDR3 is TGCGCCAGCAGCGGAACTAGCGGGAGTCTTGATGAGCAGTTCTTC. Its protein is CASSGTSGSLDEQFF. Combining the CDR3 with reference TRBV5-1 and TRBJ2-1 gives the whole variable domain KAGVTQTPRYLIKTRGQQVTLSCSPISGHRSVSWYQQTPGQGLQFLFEYFSETQRNKGNFPGRFSGRQFSNSRSEMNVSTLELGDSALYLCASSGTSGSLDEQFFGPGTRLTVL.